The table lists the clone carrying this T cell receptor beta chain with many counts. Its target is unknown. V trimming: 3 bases; J trimming: 5 bases; junction bases outside the gene matches: 8. Germline values: CDR1 SGDLS, CDR2 YYNGEE. The CDR3 totals 15 residues. This specimen belongs to a study of CD8 T cells in ankylosing spondylitis. Whole-study findings and limits: Disease-linked clones bore a CD8+ phenotype, appearing relatively rarely in peripheral blood.

In making TCR beta libraries, quantitative 5'-RACE with molecular barcodes was used. TCRdb passed the 5' RACE reads through MiXCR, listing each CDR3 protein once. The sample holds roughly 180,000 distinct CDR3 sequences, approximately 9% seen once. Sequencing was performed on blood, either unsorted or a sorted T cell fraction (not recorded which). This chain uses TRBV9 with TRBJ2-1; TRBD1 aligns across 7 bases. The receptor was derived from a female donor with ankylosing spondylitis or in good health (not recorded which). CDR3: CASSAAGTANNEQFF. DNA of the CDR3: TGTGCCAGCAGCGCAGCCGGGACAGCTAACAATGAGCAGTTCTTC.